Here is one TCR beta chain with its context. The data were obtained in a study of OX40 agonist ivuxolimab in advanced cancers. The method was immunoSEQ multiplex PCR; TCRdb's version includes in-frame clones alone and lacks a portion of them. The top ten clones hold about 8% of a sample with some 80,000 clones, approximately 90% of them seen once. Germline trimming cut 5 bases from V and 3 bases from J; bases unmatched to any gene: 12. There are 17 residues in the CDR3. From germline, CDR1 is MNHEY and CDR2 SMNVEV (reference sequence). The V and J genes are TRBV27 and TRBJ1-5; the match to TRBD1 covers 8 bases. The sequence derives from an adult with an advanced solid tumor such as melanoma, head and neck, liver or kidney cancer. The sequencing here drew on CD4+ or CD8+ T cells sorted from blood, taken in a trial of the OX40 agonist ivuxolimab. The CDR3 protein is CASSLRGDRFYNQPQHF. Here the CDR3 DNA reads TGTGCCAGCAGTCTCCGGGGGGACAGGTTTTACAATCAGCCCCAGCATTTT.